The sequence of this T cell receptor (beta chain) was determined in a study of T cell responses to AZD1222 COVID-19 vaccine. Study results and limitations: It should be noted that donors were predominantly white British and more often female, and clonal diversity was possibly underestimated. Repertoires were obtained solely post-peak T cell response.

Assay: immunoSEQ multiplex PCR; the TCRdb copy retains only in-frame clones and omits some. The data show approximately 50,000 clones, about 88% seen once. This CDR3 is 15 amino acids long. The V segment lost 6 bases and the J segment 8 bases; nucleotides outside the gene matches: 8. Germline V gives CDR1 MNHEY, CDR2 SMNVEV (reference sequence). On this clone itself: Its antigen is not known.

The material sequenced was peripheral blood, taken 28 days after the second AZD1222 dose. This clonotype was sampled from an adult who received the AZD1222 COVID-19 vaccine. This chain joins TRBV27 and TRBJ1-4; TRBD1 matches 11 bases. In DNA form, the CDR3 reads TGTGCCAGCAGCTGGGCCGGGACAGGGGGGGAAAAACTGTTTTTT. This translates into CASSWAGTGGEKLFF.